The 29 T cell receptor beta chains presented below share a single source sample, sequenced in a study of T cells in Graves' hyperthyroidism and ophthalmopathy. Researchers took RNA transcripts and amplified the TCR beta CDR3 regions from them. With the HTBI primer set, the TCR CDR3 went through a first round of RT-PCR. TCRdb reprocessed the multiplex PCR reads with MiXCR, giving one entry per CDR3 protein. The sample yields a few hundred thousand distinct CDR3 sequences, around 21% seen once. Sequencing used blood. The receptors here all came from a man younger than 30 with Graves' hyperthyroidism.

This clonotype was observed a handful of times. Given a much more abundant clone one base away, this may be a read error. V usage is TRBV28 and J usage is TRBJ1-1; 7 bases fit TRBD1. Germline V gene sequence: CDR1 MDHEN, CDR2 SYDVKM. The CDR3 consists of 14 residues. The CDR3 nucleotides are TGTGCCAGCAGTTTGACAGGGAGAAACACTGAAGCTTGCTTT. It encodes CASSLTGRNTEACF.

The genes are TRBV11-1 and TRBJ1-6; weak D call: TRBD1 (5 bases). Germline CDR1 reads SGHAT; CDR2 reads FQDESV (reference sequence). This CDR3 has 13 residues. V shed 1 base and J shed 14 bases, with 12 bases lying between them. CDR3 loop: CASSLGPQDTLHF. The CDR3 region has the DNA TGTGCCAGCAGCTTAGGTCCACAGGACACCCTCCACTTT.

This clonotype showed up many times. The rearrangement links TRBV11-2 to TRBJ2-3, with 8 nucleotides matching TRBD1. There are 14 residues in the CDR3. V lost 10 bases, J lost 3 bases, and 9 bases stayed unmatched. The germline gives CDR1 SGHAT, CDR2 FQNNGV. The CDR3 spells CATLRGRETDTQYF. In DNA, the CDR3 is TGTGCCACCCTCAGGGGGCGCGAAACAGATACGCAGTATTTT.

This clonotype has ten or more counts. V and J are TRBV28 and TRBJ2-5; D may be TRBD2 (6 bases). CDR1 and CDR2 from the germline V gene are MDHEN and SYDVKM. V was clipped by 11 bases and J by 5 bases, with 6 bases between them. This CDR3 contains 9 residues. For the CDR3, the DNA is TGTGCCCGGGGGGAGACCCAGTACTTC. This sequence encodes CARGETQYF.

V gene TRBV24-1 combines with J gene TRBJ2-2; unclear D gene. CDR1 KGHDR and CDR2 SFDVKD come from the germline V gene. The CDR3 is 15 amino acids. Trimming removed 0 bases from V and 4 bases from J, with 8 bases in between. CDR3: CATSDLHPRTGELFF. In DNA form, the CDR3 reads TGTGCCACCAGTGATTTGCATCCCCGCACCGGGGAGCTGTTTTTT.

The chain joins TRBV2 to TRBJ1-1; D unresolved. The CDR3 totals 13 residues. V was clipped by 9 bases and J by 1 base, with 12 bases between them. Germline V gene lookup returns CDR1 SNHLY and CDR2 FYNNEI. CDR3 sequence (DNA): TGTGCCAGTGGCGGGCAGAGGAACACTGAAGCTTTCTTT. Its protein is CASGGQRNTEAFF.

The sample holds many counts of this clonotype. This chain links TRBV12-5 with TRBJ1-5, with D perhaps TRBD1 (5 bases). The CDR3 totals 13 residues. Germline CDR1 LGHNT, CDR2 FRNRAP. V lost 6 bases to trimming and J lost 1 base, with 7 bases between them. CDR3 loop: CASGKGSNQPQHF. The CDR3 nucleotides are TGTGCTAGTGGGAAGGGGAGCAATCAGCCCCAGCATTTT.

This clonotype was counted ten times or more. This chain joins TRBV15 and TRBJ2-5; D remains ambiguous. This CDR3 has 13 amino acids. Deletions cut 2 bases from V and 3 bases from J, with 7 bases between. Germline V gene lookup returns CDR1 LNHNV and CDR2 YYDKDF (reference sequence). CDR3 DNA: TGTGCCACCAGCAGATCCCTGAAAGAGACCCAGTACTTC. Its translation is CATSRSLKETQYF.

This clonotype was seen many times. The chain links TRBV28 to TRBJ2-7; 7 bases match TRBD2. The CDR3 totals 16 residues. V dropped 4 bases and J dropped 0; count of bases not matched to a gene: 9. CDR1 MDHEN and CDR2 SYDVKM come from the germline V gene. The CDR3: CASSSWASGNSYEQYF. CDR3 coding DNA: TGTGCCAGCAGTTCTTGGGCTAGCGGAAACTCCTACGAGCAGTACTTC.

At least ten counts were recorded for this clonotype. The chain links TRBV20-1 to TRBJ1-2, with a weak D call TRBD1 (6 bases). V was cut by 7 bases and J by 4 bases, with 19 bases left in between. Germline V gene lookup returns CDR1 DFQATT and CDR2 SNEGSKA (reference sequence). This CDR3 is 14 amino acids long. The CDR3 spells CSGWHREGSYGYTF. The CDR3, as DNA: TGCAGTGGATGGCACAGGGAGGGAAGCTATGGCTACACCTTC.

The rearrangement uses TRBV28 and TRBJ1-5; 7 bases agree with TRBD1. The J segment lost 4 bases and the V segment lost 2 bases, leaving 5 bases of the junction unmatched. The CDR3 totals 15 residues. Per the germline V gene, CDR1 is MDHEN and CDR2 is SYDVKM. The CDR3 bases are TGTGCCAGCAGTTTACTAGGGACAGAGAATCAGCCCCAGCATTTT. This gives the protein CASSLLGTENQPQHF. Full variable domain (missing parts from reference TRBV28 and TRBJ1-5): DVKVTQSSRYLVKRTGEKVFLECVQDMDHENMFWYRQDPGLGLRLIYFSYDVKMKEKGDIPEGYSVSREKKERFSLILESASTNQTSMYLCASSLLGTENQPQHFGDGTRLSIL.

This clonotype appeared a few times. The rearrangement uses TRBV12-3 or TRBV12-4 and TRBJ1-1; D is perhaps TRBD1 (6 bases). The CDR3 has 12 residues. V lost 5 bases, J lost 8 bases, and 12 bases lay in between. The CDR3 DNA reads as TGTGCCAGCAGTCCCGGACAGAGAGAAGCTTTCTTT. As protein: CASSPGQREAFF.

The CDR3 DNA reads TGTGCCAGCAGCTTAAGGGACCTAAACTACGAGCAGTACTTC. It codes for CASSLRDLNYEQYF. The chain carries TRBV7-2 and TRBJ2-7; D tentatively fits TRBD1 or TRBD2 (5 bases each). The length of the CDR3 is 14 residues. Germline V lookup: CDR1 SGHTA, CDR2 FQGNSA. V lost 2 bases, J lost 3 bases, and 11 bases lay in between.

V and J are TRBV5-1 and TRBJ2-5, with 12 bases that match TRBD2. Germline assignment: CDR1 SGHRS and CDR2 YFSETQ. J gave up 2 bases and V 2 bases, and 13 bases lay outside the gene matches. The CDR3 sequence is 19 residues long. The CDR3 reads CASSFSPTSGGGYQETQYF. Written as DNA, the CDR3 is TGCGCCAGCAGCTTCTCTCCGACTAGCGGGGGCGGGTATCAAGAGACCCAGTACTTC.

This clonotype was observed at least ten times. The chain combines TRBV30 with TRBJ1-1; the D gene is possibly TRBD1 (5 bases). The CDR3 spans 12 residues. The germline CDR1 and CDR2 sequences are GTSNPN and SVGIG (reference sequence). With 3 bases removed from V and 8 bases from J, the gap between germline ends came to 13 bases. The CDR3 protein is CAWRRGTHEAFF. CDR3 in DNA: TGTGCCTGGAGGAGGGGTACCCACGAAGCTTTCTTT.

This clonotype was seen a few times. The rearrangement links TRBV7-9 to TRBJ2-5; the match to TRBD2 covers 8 bases. Germline CDR1 reads SEHNR; CDR2 reads FQNEAQ (reference sequence). The CDR3 sequence is 15 residues long. V was pared by 5 bases and J by 4 bases, with 9 bases of the junction left unmatched. CDR3 in DNA: TGTGCCAGCAGCACAATCGGGGGGGTCGGAGAGACCCAGTACTTC. It is translated as CASSTIGGVGETQYF.

The chain joins TRBV6-1 to TRBJ2-5; TRBD1 is a possible D gene (5 bases). The V gene lost 2 bases and the J gene lost 5 bases, with 15 bases spanning the gap. This CDR3 is 15 amino acids long. CDR1 and CDR2 from the germline V gene are MNHNS and SASEGT. CDR3 bases: TGTGCCAGCAGTGAATTAGGGCAGGGAAGGGAGACCCAGTACTTC. Its translation: CASSELGQGRETQYF.

Ten or more counts support this clonotype. The CDR3 loop reads CASSLAIQGKAPQHF. The CDR3 DNA follows: TGTGCCAGCAGCTTAGCCATTCAGGGTAAGGCGCCCCAGCATTTT. This sequence joins TRBV7-9 and TRBJ1-5, with a possible D match to TRBD1 (5 bases). The CDR3 runs 15 residues. CDR1 and CDR2 from the germline V gene are SEHNR and FQNEAQ (reference sequence). Trimming cost V 0 bases and J 9 bases, with 15 bases left between them.

In this sample, this clonotype turned up a few times. The J gene is TRBJ2-7, the V gene TRBV11-2; 7 positions agree with TRBD1. The CDR3 consists of 13 residues. Losses at the gene ends were 5 bases for V and 7 bases for J; bases not matched to a gene: 8. From germline, CDR1 is SGHAT and CDR2 FQNNGV. The CDR3 sequence is CASSITGAREQYF. CDR3 bases: TGTGCCAGCAGCATAACAGGGGCGAGGGAGCAGTACTTC.

This clonotype was counted many times. The chain combines TRBV12-5 with TRBJ2-7; the D gene is possibly TRBD2 (5 bases). The CDR3 consists of 12 residues. CDR1 LGHNT and CDR2 FRNRAP come from the germline V gene. Trimming left V 7 bases short and J 5 bases short, with 12 bases between. DNA for the CDR3: TGTGCTAGTGCCCCTGAGGGCAACGAGCAGTACTTC. Translated: CASAPEGNEQYF.

This clonotype was seen many times. A junction boundary mismatches the germline segment, possibly from a read error. The V gene is TRBV6-1, the J gene TRBJ1-2; unclear D gene. The CDR3 covers 12 residues. Germline V gene data show CDR1 as MNHNS and CDR2 as SASEGT. The CDR3: CAGSDEGSGYTF. The DNA for the CDR3 is TGTGCCGGCAGTGACGAGGGATCCGGCTACACCTTC.

The CDR3 region is CASSAGTITYEQYF. CDR3 nucleotides: TGTGCCAGCAGTGCAGGGACTATTACCTACGAGCAGTACTTC. The chain carries TRBV28 and TRBJ2-7; 7 bases line up with TRBD2. Unmatched junction bases numbered 6, after V lost 5 bases and J lost 2 bases. The germline CDR1 and CDR2 sequences are MDHEN and SYDVKM. The CDR3 consists of 14 residues.

This clonotype was found many times. This sequence joins TRBV6-5 and TRBJ1-2, with D unclear. The CDR3 consists of 14 residues. V was clipped by 6 bases and J by 0 bases, with 11 bases between them. From germline, CDR1 is MNHEY and CDR2 SVGAGI. CDR3 protein: CASSSQRANYGYTF. For the CDR3, the DNA is TGTGCCAGCAGCTCTCAAAGGGCTAACTATGGCTACACCTTC.

This clonotype was detected ten times or more. The rearrangement uses TRBV10-3 and TRBJ1-1; D unclear. CDR3 size: 16 residues. With 0 bases removed from V and 1 base from J, the gap between germline ends came to 12 bases. CDR1 and CDR2 (germline): ENHRY, SYGVKD. The CDR3 DNA sequence: TGTGCCATCAGTGAGTCGCTCGAGGGAGAGAACACTGAAGCTTTCTTT. This sequence encodes CAISESLEGENTEAFF.

This clonotype was counted between two and nine times. J is TRBJ1-1 and V is TRBV14; D gene unclear. CDR1 is SGHDN, CDR2 FVKESK, per germline. The CDR3 is 16 amino acids. The germline V and J ends were trimmed by 4 bases and 0 bases, with 15 bases remaining between them. Here the CDR3 reads CASSLRGGRLNTEAFF. The CDR3 bases are TGTGCCAGCAGCCTCCGGGGAGGCAGACTGAACACTGAAGCTTTCTTT.

This CDR3 is CASSLQGKGTEAFF. The CDR3 nucleotides read TGTGCCAGCAGCCTGCAAGGAAAGGGCACTGAAGCTTTCTTT. The chain is built from TRBV3-1 and TRBJ1-1; D not certain. Trimming shortened V by 4 bases and J by 4 bases, and 13 bases separated the two germline ends. The CDR3 is made up of 14 amino acids. Germline-derived CDR1 and CDR2 are LGHDT and YNNKEL (reference sequence).

A few counts support this clonotype. This chain uses TRBV11-1 with TRBJ2-2; TRBD1 matches at 7 bases. Trimming cost V 5 bases and J 1 base; bases outside gene matches: 7. Germline lookup yields CDR1 SGHAT and CDR2 FQDESV (reference sequence). The CDR3 contains 16 residues. The CDR3 bases are TGTGCCAGCAGCGACTACAGGGGTTTGAACACCGGGGAGCTGTTTTTT. The encoded protein is CASSDYRGLNTGELFF.

In the case of this clonotype: One base away lies a much larger clone, so this may be a sequencing read error. The rearrangement uses TRBV6-1 and TRBJ1-2; possible D gene TRBD1, 5 bases. The V gene's germline CDR1 is MNHNS and CDR2 SASEGT. V was cut by 4 bases and J by 3 bases, with 12 bases left in between. This CDR3 spans 14 amino acids. The CDR3 sequence is CASSVGAPDYGYTF. CDR3 DNA sequence: TGTGCCAGCAGTGTTGGGGCCCCTGACTATGGCTACACCTTC.

This clonotype was seen ten or more times. The chain is built from TRBV6-1 and TRBJ1-5, with 11 positions matching TRBD1. The CDR3 has 15 residues. Germline CDR1 is MNHNS and CDR2 is SASEGT. V was pared by 2 bases and J by 5 bases, with 2 bases of the junction left unmatched. The CDR3 region is CASSEWTGGYQPQHF. CDR3 DNA: TGTGCCAGCAGTGAATGGACAGGGGGCTATCAGCCCCAGCATTTT.